A single sample gave rise to the 18 T cell receptor beta chains below, sequenced in a study of T cells in women clearing cervical HPV infection (dated by TCRdb to 2016 to 2018). The library came from the immunoSEQ multiplex PCR assay. TCRdb holds this immuneACCESS table with in-frame rearrangements only. Some clones are missing; in checked studies, unresolved V genes explain under half, and the rest has no known cause. The sample's clone listing holds over 30,000 clones. The ten biggest clones cover about 7.7% of the sample. Sequenced sample: blood buffy coat. These receptors originate from a woman between 18 and 70 years old with a cervical HPV16 infection that either progressed to CIN3+ or cleared (not recorded which).

With respect to this clone: From the germline J gene comes the end of the CDR3, since the read stops 3 residues before it. This rearrangement joins TRBV6-2 or TRBV6-3 to TRBJ1-5, with no clear D. Germline V lookup: CDR1 MNHEY, CDR2 SVGEGT. This CDR3 has 13 residues. Between the trimmed V and J ends, which lost 6 bases and 6 bases, there was a span of 12 bases. Here the CDR3 reads CASRRDLSQPQHF. The part of the CDR3 DNA that was read is TGTGCCAGCAGGCGGGATCTCAGTCAGCCC.

Notes on this clone: Read data end 3 residues before the CDR3 end; the end is taken from the germline J gene. V usage is TRBV7-2 and J usage is TRBJ2-7; the D gene is possibly TRBD1 (6 bases). Germline lookup yields CDR1 SGHTA and CDR2 FQGNSA. The CDR3 runs 15 residues. V shed 5 bases and J shed 3 bases, with 17 bases lying between them. This CDR3 is CASSPNRVLYYEQYF. The part of the CDR3 DNA that was read is TGTGCCAGCAGCCCGAACAGGGTTCTCTACTACGAG.

The CDR3 spells CSARETGRRGDYTF. CDR3 DNA (partial): TGCAGTGCTAGAGAGACAGGGAGAAGAGGGGAC. The chain is built from TRBV20-1 and TRBJ1-2; TRBD1 matches 7 bases. The missing CDR3 end, 3 residues past where the read stops, is filled in from the germline J gene. The germline V gene encodes CDR1 DFQATT and CDR2 SNEGSKA (reference sequence). This CDR3 comprises 14 residues.

As for this clone: The CDR3 end falls 3 residues outside the read, so it is completed with the germline J gene. V usage is TRBV2 and J usage is TRBJ2-2, with D uncertain. CDR1 is SNHLY and CDR2 is FYNNEI in the germline V gene. CDR3 length equals 13 residues. CDR3 in amino acids: CASMGQPNSPLFF. The sequenced CDR3 bases are TGTGCCAGCATGGGCCAGCCTAATTCACCG. Full variable domain (missing parts from reference TRBV2 and TRBJ2-2): EPEVTQTPSHQVTQMGQEVILRCVPISNHLYFYWYRQILGQKVEFLVSFYNNEISEKSEIFDDQFSVERPDGSNFTLKIRSTKLEDSAMYFCASMGQPNSPLFFGEGSRLTVL.

Of note for this clone: Read coverage stops 3 residues before the CDR3 terminus; the germline J gene supplies the remainder. This chain uses TRBV7-2 with TRBJ2-2; D might be TRBD2 (5 bases). The V and J ends lost 5 bases and 6 bases respectively, with 10 bases between them. Looked up from germline, CDR1 is SGHTA and CDR2 is FQGNSA. This CDR3 is 13 amino acids long. CDR3 amino acids: CASSEGISGELFF. The CDR3 bases that were read are TGTGCCAGCAGCGAGGGTATCTCCGGGGAG. Full variable domain (remainder filled in from reference TRBV7-2 and TRBJ2-2): GAGVSQSPSNKVTEKGKDVELRCDPISGHTALYWYRQSLGQGLEFLIYFQGNSAPDKSGLPSDRFSAERTGGSVSTLTIQRTQQEDSAVYLCASSEGISGELFFGEGSRLTVL.

About this clone itself: The sequenced fragment ends 3 residues before the CDR3 boundary, so the rest is inferred from the germline J gene. This rearrangement joins TRBV20-1 to TRBJ2-3; 13 nucleotides match TRBD2. The junction had 7 bases not matched to a gene; V was cut back by 7 bases and J by 3 bases. The CDR3 consists of 15 residues. Germline CDR1 and CDR2: DFQATT and SNEGSKA (reference sequence). The CDR3 loop is CSVPGLAGRTDTQYF. The sequenced CDR3 bases are TGCAGTGTCCCGGGACTAGCGGGGAGGACAGATACG.

Comment on this clone: Sequencing ends 3 residues short of the CDR3 end; the germline J gene provides the rest. The V gene is TRBV6-2 or TRBV6-3, the J gene TRBJ1-2, with D possibly being TRBD1 (5 bases). Germline assignment: CDR1 MNHEY and CDR2 SVGEGT. This CDR3 is built from 10 residues. The CDR3: CASSQGGYTF. The part of the CDR3 DNA that was read is TGTGCCAGCAGTCAGGGCGGC.

On this clone: The sequence runs out 3 residues before the end of the CDR3; the remainder is reconstructed from the germline J gene. The genes are TRBV4-2 and TRBJ1-4; D unresolved. Trimming shortened V by 0 bases and J by 0 bases, and 14 bases separated the two germline ends. The CDR3 runs to 18 residues. CDR1 and CDR2 from the germline V gene are LGHNA and YNFKEQ. The DNA read from the CDR3 is TGTGCCAGCAGCCAAGAGTGGAGGGTAGTAGCAACTAATGAAAAA. Protein product: CASSQEWRVVATNEK. The whole CDR3 protein is CASSQEWRVVATNEKLFF.

Note on this clone: The DNA ends 3 residues before the CDR3 does, and the rest of the CDR3 is filled in from the germline J gene. Distinct nucleotide sequences in the sample also encode this CDR3. The V and J genes are TRBV20-1 and TRBJ2-5, with TRBD2 matching 10 bases. The CDR3 sequence is 15 residues long. Germline V lookup: CDR1 DFQATT, CDR2 SNEGSKA (reference sequence). V dropped 2 bases and J dropped 5; count of bases not matched to a gene: 8. The sequenced part of the CDR3 DNA is TGCAGTGCTAGACTAAGCGGGGGGGCTTGGGAGACC. This sequence encodes CSARLSGGAWET. In full, the CDR3 is CSARLSGGAWETQYF.

To note about this clone: With the read ending 3 residues before the CDR3 end, the germline J gene is used to fill in that end. The chain couples TRBV19 to TRBJ2-5; a weak D match, TRBD2 (6 bases). V dropped 2 bases and J dropped 2 bases, with 15 bases sitting between them. Germline CDR1 reads LNHDA; CDR2 reads SQIVND (reference sequence). CDR3 size: 16 residues. The sequenced part of the CDR3 DNA is TGTGCCAGTAGTATACCCGGGACTGTACCTCAAGAGACC. As protein: CASSIPGTVPQET. The entire CDR3 sequence reads CASSIPGTVPQETQYF.

Notes on this clone: The DNA ends 3 residues before the CDR3 does, and the rest of the CDR3 is filled in from the germline J gene. The rearrangement uses TRBV29-1 and TRBJ1-1; maybe TRBD1 (5 bases). Trimming cost V 5 bases and J 0 bases, with 10 bases left between them. The CDR3 consists of 13 residues. Germline V lookup: CDR1 SQVTM, CDR2 ANQGSEA. The CDR3: CSVIGGMNTEAFF. CDR3 DNA (partial): TGCAGCGTTATTGGGGGGATGAACACTGAA.

Details on this clone: The read terminates 3 residues before the CDR3 end, so the remaining end is supplied by the germline J gene. The chain is built from TRBV19 and TRBJ1-1; weak D call: TRBD1 (6 bases). This CDR3 is built from 13 residues. V was shortened by 6 bases and J by 4 bases, with 12 bases between the two germline ends. Looked up from germline, CDR1 is LNHDA and CDR2 is SQIVND (reference sequence). CDR3 in amino acids: CASSITGTTEAFF. The CDR3 DNA, read in part, is TGTGCCAGTAGCATAACAGGGACCACTGAA.

As to this clone: Read data end 3 residues before the CDR3 end; the end is taken from the germline J gene. The chain has TRBV20-1 and TRBJ2-7; 8 nucleotides match TRBD1. This CDR3 comprises 15 residues. V trimming: 5 bases; J trimming: 6 bases; junction bases outside the gene matches: 15. Germline loops: CDR1 DFQATT, CDR2 SNEGSKA (reference sequence). CDR3: CSAEGNDRGVGEQYF. CDR3 DNA, as far as it was read: TGCAGTGCTGAGGGGAACGACAGGGGCGTAGGCGAG.

Concerning this clone itself: With the read ending 3 residues before the CDR3 end, the germline J gene is used to fill in that end. The chain carries TRBV6-2 or TRBV6-3 and TRBJ2-7; 14 bases match TRBD2. In germline, CDR1 is MNHEY, CDR2 SVGEGT. Trimming took 5 bases from V and 2 from J; bases not matched to a gene: 2. This CDR3 is built from 15 residues. CDR3 DNA (partial): TGTGCCAGCAGTCGGACTAGCGGGGGGACCTACGAG. It codes for CASSRTSGGTYE. Given in full, the CDR3 is CASSRTSGGTYEQYF.

This CDR3 is CASSPHRGEQYF. Incomplete CDR3 DNA: TGTGCCAGCAGCCCCCACAGGGGCGAG. The V and J genes are TRBV13 and TRBJ2-7; 7 bases align to TRBD1. The read comes to an end 3 residues before the CDR3 does, leaving the germline J gene to fill in the end. The CDR3 contains 12 residues. In germline, CDR1 is PRHDT, CDR2 FYEKMQ (reference sequence). V shed 5 bases and J 6 bases; nucleotides not matched to a gene: 4.

About this clone: With the read ending 3 residues before the CDR3 end, the germline J gene is used to fill in that end. V gene TRBV20-1 combines with J gene TRBJ1-5, with 8 bases lining up with TRBD1. Per germline, CDR1 DFQATT and CDR2 SNEGSKA (reference sequence). The V and J ends lost 3 bases and 7 bases, in that order; junction bases with no gene match: 11. The CDR3 consists of 15 residues. CDR3 DNA, as far as it was read: TGCAGTGCTAGGAGACTTACAGGGGGGAAGCAGCCC. It codes for CSARRLTGGKQP. The whole CDR3 sequence is CSARRLTGGKQPQHF.

With respect to this clone: The read comes to an end 3 residues before the CDR3 does, leaving the germline J gene to fill in the end. The chain has TRBV20-1 and TRBJ2-1; 9 bases agree with TRBD2. The CDR3 sequence is 16 residues long. The V segment lost 5 bases and the J segment 6 bases; nucleotides outside the gene matches: 14. Germline CDR1 reads DFQATT; CDR2 reads SNEGSKA (reference sequence). Incomplete CDR3 DNA: TGCAGTGCTTCCCCCAGGTTGCGGGGGGGCGGCAATGAG. Its protein product is CSASPRLRGGGNE. The entire CDR3 protein reads CSASPRLRGGGNEQFF.

Worth noting for this clone: With the read ending 3 residues before the CDR3 end, the germline J gene is used to fill in that end. The chain recombines TRBV7-3 with TRBJ1-2, with D uncertain. The CDR3 sequence is 15 residues long. CDR1 is SGHTA, CDR2 FQGTGA, per germline. The CDR3 sequence is CASSRLAGYTDTYTF. The sequenced CDR3 bases are TGTGCCAGCAGCCGACTAGCGGGGTACACAGATACC.